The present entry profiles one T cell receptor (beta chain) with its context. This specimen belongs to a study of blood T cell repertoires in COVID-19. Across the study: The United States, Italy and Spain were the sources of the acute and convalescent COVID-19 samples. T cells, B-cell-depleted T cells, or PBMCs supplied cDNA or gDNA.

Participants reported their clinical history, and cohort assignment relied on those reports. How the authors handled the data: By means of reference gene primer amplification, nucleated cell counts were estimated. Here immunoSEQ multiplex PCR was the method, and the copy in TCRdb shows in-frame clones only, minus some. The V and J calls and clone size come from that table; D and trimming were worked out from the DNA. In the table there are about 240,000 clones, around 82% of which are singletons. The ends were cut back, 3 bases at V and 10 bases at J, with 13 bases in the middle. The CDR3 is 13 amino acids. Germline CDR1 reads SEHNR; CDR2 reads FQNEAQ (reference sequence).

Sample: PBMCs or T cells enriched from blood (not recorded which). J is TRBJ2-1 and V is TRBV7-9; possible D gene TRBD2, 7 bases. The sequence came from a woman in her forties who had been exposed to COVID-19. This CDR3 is CASSFLGGGEQFF. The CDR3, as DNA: TGTGCCAGCAGCTTCCTGGGCGGGGGCGAGCAGTTCTTC.